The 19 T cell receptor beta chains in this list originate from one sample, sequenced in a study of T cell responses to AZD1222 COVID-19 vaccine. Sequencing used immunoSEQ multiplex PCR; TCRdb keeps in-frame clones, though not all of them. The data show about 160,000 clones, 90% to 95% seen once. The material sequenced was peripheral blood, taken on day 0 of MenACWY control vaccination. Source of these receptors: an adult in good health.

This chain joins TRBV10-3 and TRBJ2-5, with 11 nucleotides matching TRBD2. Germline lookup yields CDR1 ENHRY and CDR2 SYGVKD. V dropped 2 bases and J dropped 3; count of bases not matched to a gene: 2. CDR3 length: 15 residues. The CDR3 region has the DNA TGTGCCATCAGTGAGCCGACTAGCGGGGAAGAGACCCAGTACTTC. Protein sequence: CAISEPTSGEETQYF.

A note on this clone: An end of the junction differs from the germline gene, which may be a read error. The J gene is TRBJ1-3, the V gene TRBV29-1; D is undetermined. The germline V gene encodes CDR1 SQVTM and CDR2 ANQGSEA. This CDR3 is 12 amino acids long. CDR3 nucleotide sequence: TGCAGCGCCCTTGGCCTAAGTCCCCCCGTTGATTTT. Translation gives CSALGLSPPVDF.

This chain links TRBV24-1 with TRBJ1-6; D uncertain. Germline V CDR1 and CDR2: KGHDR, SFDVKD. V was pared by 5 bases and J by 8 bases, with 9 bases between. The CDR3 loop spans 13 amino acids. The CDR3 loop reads CATSALNDSPLHF. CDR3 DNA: TGTGCCACCAGTGCCCTGAACGATTCACCCCTCCACTTT.

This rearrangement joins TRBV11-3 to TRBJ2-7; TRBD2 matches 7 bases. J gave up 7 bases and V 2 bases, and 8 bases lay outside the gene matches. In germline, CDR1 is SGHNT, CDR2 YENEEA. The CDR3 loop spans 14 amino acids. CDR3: CASSLSAGVWEQYF. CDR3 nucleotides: TGTGCCAGCAGCTTATCGGCGGGAGTGTGGGAGCAGTACTTC.

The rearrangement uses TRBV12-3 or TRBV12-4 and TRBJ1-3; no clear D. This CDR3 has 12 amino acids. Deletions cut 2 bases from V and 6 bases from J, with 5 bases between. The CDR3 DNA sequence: TGTGCCAGCAGTTTACAGATAAACACCATATATTTT. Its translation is CASSLQINTIYF.

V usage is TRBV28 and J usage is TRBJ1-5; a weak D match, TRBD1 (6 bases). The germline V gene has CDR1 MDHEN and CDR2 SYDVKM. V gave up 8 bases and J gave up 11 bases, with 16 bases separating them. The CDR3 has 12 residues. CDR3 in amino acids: CASGTGIESQHF. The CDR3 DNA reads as TGTGCCAGCGGTACAGGGATTGAGTCCCAGCATTTT. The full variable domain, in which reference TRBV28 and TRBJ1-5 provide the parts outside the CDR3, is DVKVTQSSRYLVKRTGEKVFLECVQDMDHENMFWYRQDPGLGLRLIYFSYDVKMKEKGDIPEGYSVSREKKERFSLILESASTNQTSMYLCASGTGIESQHFGDGTRLSIL.

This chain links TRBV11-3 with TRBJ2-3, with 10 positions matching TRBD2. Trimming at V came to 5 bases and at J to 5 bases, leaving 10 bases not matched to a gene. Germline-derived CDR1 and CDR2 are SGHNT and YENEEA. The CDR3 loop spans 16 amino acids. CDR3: CASSARTSGVEDTQYF. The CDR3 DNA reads TGTGCCAGCAGCGCCCGGACTAGCGGAGTTGAAGATACGCAGTATTTT.

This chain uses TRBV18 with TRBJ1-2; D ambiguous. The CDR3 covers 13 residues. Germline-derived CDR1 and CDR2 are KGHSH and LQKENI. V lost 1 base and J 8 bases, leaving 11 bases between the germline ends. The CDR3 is CASSPRGPPGYTF. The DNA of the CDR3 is TGTGCCAGCTCACCACGAGGTCCGCCCGGCTACACCTTC.

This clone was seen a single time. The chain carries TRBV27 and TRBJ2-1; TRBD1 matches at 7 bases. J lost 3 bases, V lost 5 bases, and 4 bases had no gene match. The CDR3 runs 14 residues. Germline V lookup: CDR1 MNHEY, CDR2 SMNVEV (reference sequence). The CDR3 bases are TGTGCCAGCAGTCCCCACAGGGGCTACAATGAGCAGTTCTTC. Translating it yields CASSPHRGYNEQFF.

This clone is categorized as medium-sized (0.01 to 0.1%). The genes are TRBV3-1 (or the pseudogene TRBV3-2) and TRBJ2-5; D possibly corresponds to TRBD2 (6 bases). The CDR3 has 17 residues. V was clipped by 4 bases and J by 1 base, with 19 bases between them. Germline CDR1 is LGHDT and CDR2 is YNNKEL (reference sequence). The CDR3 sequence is CASSPSYGGGFQETQYF. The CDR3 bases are TGTGCCAGCAGCCCCTCGTACGGGGGAGGTTTCCAAGAGACCCAGTACTTC.

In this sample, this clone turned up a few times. The CDR3 DNA reads as TGTGCCAGCAGTGAATTGTCCCCCGGATCTAATGAAAAACTGTTTTTT. It encodes CASSELSPGSNEKLFF. The V call is TRBV6-1, the J call TRBJ1-4; D is unresolved. CDR1 and CDR2 from the germline V gene are MNHNS and SASEGT. Deletions cut 2 bases from V and 3 bases from J, with 13 bases between. The CDR3 covers 16 residues.

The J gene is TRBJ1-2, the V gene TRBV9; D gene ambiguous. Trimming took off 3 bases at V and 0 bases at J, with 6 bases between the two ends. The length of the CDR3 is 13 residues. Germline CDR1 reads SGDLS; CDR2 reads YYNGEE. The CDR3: CASSEQPNYGYTF. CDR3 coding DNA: TGTGCCAGCAGCGAACAGCCTAACTATGGCTACACCTTC.

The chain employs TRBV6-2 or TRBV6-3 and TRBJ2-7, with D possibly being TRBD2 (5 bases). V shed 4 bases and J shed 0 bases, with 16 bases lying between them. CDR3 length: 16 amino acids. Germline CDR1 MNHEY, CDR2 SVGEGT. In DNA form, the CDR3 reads TGTGCCAGCAGTTCCCAGGCTATTGGGAGCTCCTACGAGCAGTACTTC. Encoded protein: CASSSQAIGSSYEQYF.

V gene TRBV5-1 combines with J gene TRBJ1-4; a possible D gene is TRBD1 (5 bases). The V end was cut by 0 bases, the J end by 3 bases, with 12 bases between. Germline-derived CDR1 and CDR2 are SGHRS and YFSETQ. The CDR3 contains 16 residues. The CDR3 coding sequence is TGCGCCAGCAGCTTGGCAGGGACGGCTTCTAATGAAAAACTGTTTTTT. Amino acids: CASSLAGTASNEKLFF.

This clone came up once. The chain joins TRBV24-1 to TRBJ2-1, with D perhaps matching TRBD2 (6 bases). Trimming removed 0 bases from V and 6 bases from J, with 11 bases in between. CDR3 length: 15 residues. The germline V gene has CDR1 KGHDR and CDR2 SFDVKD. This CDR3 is CATSDLAGPVNEQFF. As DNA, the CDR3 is TGTGCCACCAGTGATTTGGCGGGACCGGTCAATGAGCAGTTCTTC.

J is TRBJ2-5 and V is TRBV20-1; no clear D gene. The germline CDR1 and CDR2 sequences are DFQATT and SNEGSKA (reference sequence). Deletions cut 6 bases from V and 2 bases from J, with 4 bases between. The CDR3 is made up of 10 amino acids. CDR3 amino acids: CSAIQETQYF. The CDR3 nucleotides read TGCAGTGCGATACAAGAGACCCAGTACTTC.

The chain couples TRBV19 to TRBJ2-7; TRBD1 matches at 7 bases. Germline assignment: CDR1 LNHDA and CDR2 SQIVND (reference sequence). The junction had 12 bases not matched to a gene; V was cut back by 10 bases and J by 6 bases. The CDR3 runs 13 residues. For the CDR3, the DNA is TGTGCCATTTTTCAAGACAGGGACGTCGAGCAGTACTTC. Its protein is CAIFQDRDVEQYF.

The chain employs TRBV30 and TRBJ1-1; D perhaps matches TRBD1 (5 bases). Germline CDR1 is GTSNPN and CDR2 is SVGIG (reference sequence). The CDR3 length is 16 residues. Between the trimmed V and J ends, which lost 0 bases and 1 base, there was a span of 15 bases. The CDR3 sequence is CAWSVPRGRGNTEAFF. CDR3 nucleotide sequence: TGTGCCTGGAGTGTTCCGCGGGGCCGGGGGAACACTGAAGCTTTCTTT.

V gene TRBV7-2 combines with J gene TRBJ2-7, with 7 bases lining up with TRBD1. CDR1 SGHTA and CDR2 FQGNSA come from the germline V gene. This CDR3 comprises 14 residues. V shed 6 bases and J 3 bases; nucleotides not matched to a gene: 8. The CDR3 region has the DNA TGTGCCAGCAGGTTCCGACAGGGTCACTACGAGCAGTACTTC. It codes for CASRFRQGHYEQYF.